Here is one TCR beta chain with its context. Which antigen it targets is not known. It has no much larger one-base neighbor in the sample; base qualities were not kept. The data were taken from a study of cytomegalovirus exposure and HLA in healthy donors (dated by TCRdb to about 2017). For the wider study: In an earlier analysis of roughly 590 of the donors, 276 Gb of sequence data and 90 million to 120 million unique TCR beta sequences from 180 million or so T cells were reported. An early release covering some 640 HLA-typed donors comprised around 300 gigabases of sequencing data and roughly 86 million unique TCR sequences. Donor age, sex, ethnicity and CMV serostatus were compiled alongside the repertoire data. Rather than drawing on any new phenotypic data, the later analysis identified candidate immune exposures from TCR beta sequences and the way those sequences occurred across donors. Typing coverage varied by locus: 629-630 donors for A, B, C, DRB1 and DQB1; roughly 500 for DQA1; more than 600 for DPA1; some 470 for DPB1. High-throughput TCR immunosequencing, statistical association of individual TCRs with disease status, and machine learning were combined to predict cytomegalovirus infection status. The study aimed to test whether signatures of past pathogen exposure could be identified by cataloging public T cell receptors. A later analysis re-analyzed previously published TCR beta repertoires from 600 to 850 donors and added high-resolution HLA genotyping to study TCR occurrence patterns. Four to six DR-DQ haplotypes were handled as single units for association and clustering, since linkage in the cohort was strong. A separate validation cohort of roughly 130 different subjects was used in addition to the roughly 670-subject first cohort. Of the approximately 400 genotyped donors, approximately 81% were placed in the genetic ancestry cluster associated with self-reported Caucasian donors. HLA typing included class I and class II loci at four-digit resolution. Every discovery cohort repertoire had been produced on one sequencing platform. Among roughly 400 genotyped donors of the cohort, an average of approximately 200,000 unique TCR beta nucleotide sequences was sequenced per donor, of which roughly 17% were non-productive. The study used immunosequencing to profile the T cell repertoires of 670 or so subjects and linked those repertoires to cytomegalovirus serostatus. Genome-wide SNP genotypes for about 60% of the roughly 700 donors were used in a later genetic analysis, which treated that subset as a discovery cohort. In an earlier analysis of 587 of the donors, high-throughput TCR beta sequencing was used to judge whether each TCR beta V gene segment behaved as functional or pseudogenic.

Libraries were made using the immunoSEQ multiplex PCR assay. For the multiplex PCR, a mixture combining 60 forward primers for TCR Vbeta segments and 13 reverse primers for TCR Jbeta segments was used. The CDR3 region of rearranged TCR beta genes was amplified from genomic DNA with a multiplex PCR assay. The Illumina HiSeq System was used to sequence the amplified TCR beta libraries as 87-base-pair reads. As for the authors' bioinformatics: In a later analysis, 70 million to 95 million unique TCR beta chains were counted across the approximately 620 repertoires, and some 10 million of these chains were shared by at least two donors. Raw reads were error-corrected and collapsed into unique sequences by a nearest-neighbor algorithm in which closely related sequences were merged to remove PCR and sequencing errors. V, D and J gene segments were assigned by aligning CDR3 sequences to IMGT reference sequences. For a sequence to be retained, a match of at least six nucleotides to both a V gene segment and a J gene segment was required. Rearrangements were classified as productive when the CDR3 lacked stop codons and remained in frame with V and J, and all other rearrangements were classified as non-productive. CDR3 was defined by IMGT convention, running from the second conserved V-encoded cysteine to the conserved J-encoded phenylalanine. In an earlier analysis of just under 600 of the donors, sequences lacking an unambiguous match to a single V gene segment were excluded. An earlier analysis of a few hundred of the donors classified V segments as functional when productive rearrangements were above 56.7% and as segregating when the standard deviation between donors was above 5%. A statistical classification framework was built for diagnosing cytomegalovirus status from the catalog of TCR beta chain sequences. In a later analysis, V and J genes were assigned by comparing TCR nucleotide sequences against IMGT/GENE-DB human TR gene sequences. Using the TCRdist pipeline, a later analysis assigned CDR3 sequences along with most-parsimonious VDJ recombination scenarios. In a later analysis, each TCR beta chain was defined by its CDR3 amino acid sequence together with its V-gene family, and reads lacking a unique V-gene family were excluded. In a later analysis, 450 to 600 highly shared, low-generation-probability nucleotide sequences were removed to address suspected cross-contamination and a sequencing artifact. A later analysis calculated a clonal expansion index for each public chain from normalized within-repertoire ranks of inferred template counts. A later analysis computed generation probabilities with a VDJ recombination model fitted to out-of-frame rearrangements, and checked the results against IGoR. In a later analysis, TCR-TCR, TCR-HLA and TCR-CMV co-occurrence was scored with hypergeometric tests, and a repertoire-size bias correction was applied to TCR pairs. To estimate false discovery rates, a later analysis permuted the HLA or CMV assignments 20 times. In a later analysis, co-occurring TCRs were grouped using DBSCAN, and TCRdist sequence similarity was added for clustering within HLA-allele-positive subsets. Repertoires with fewer than 30,000 or more than 120,000 public chains were left out of co-occurrence clustering, as were a handful of repertoires with anomalous nucleotide sharing. Entries here come from immuneACCESS through TCRdb and include only in-frame sequences with V and J called. Some clones fail to appear in such tables; in the studies checked, an unresolved V gene covers under half of the shortfall, and the cause of the remainder is unknown. That table furnishes V, J and clone size, whereas the DNA furnished D and trimming. For this sample the table gives some 110,000 clones, of which roughly 68% were detected only once. The ten largest make up roughly 2.2% of the sample.

What the study reported, not specific to this receptor: In a later genetic analysis, fewer N-insertions in productive TCRs were reported among donors in an Asian-associated ancestry cluster than the roughly 640-donor mean. The study listed approximately 150 TCR beta chains as associated with cytomegalovirus. A further reported finding was that TCR beta sequences accurately predicted the HLA-A and HLA-B alleles for most subjects in the first cohort. Across donors, most TCR sequences were observed very rarely, whereas some public TCRs were present in many individuals. Because HLA typing was unavailable for some donors at each locus, only the typed subset was used in association tests. In a later genetic analysis, a missense DCLRE1C variant was associated with V-gene and J-gene trimming of TCR beta chains, and the association was replicated in an independent cohort. According to a later analysis, parvovirus B19, influenza, CMV and Epstein-Barr virus appeared linked to several top co-occurrence clusters. In a later analysis, HLA-associated TCR beta chains showed more clonal expansion and lower generation probabilities than non-associated chains that were equally common. Only TCR beta chains were sequenced in this cohort, and the absence of alpha or paired-chain data limited detectable features. A later analysis associated 15,000 to 20,000 TCR beta sequences with specific HLA alleles at a false discovery rate of 0.05. The presence/absence analyses assumed that sequencing depth was roughly uniform across donors, and that assumption may not be true. A later analysis found that TCR association rates varied across HLA loci, with DRB1 alleles showing the most associated TCRs and HLA-C alleles the fewest. Correlated functional status among segregating V segments might be attributable to linkage disequilibrium, but an unknown experimental factor could not be ruled out. Because the 87-base-pair reads could not distinguish some IMGT-functional V segments, including TRBV6-2 and TRBV6-3, those segments were excluded. A few of the identified cytomegalovirus-associated TCR beta chains were confirmed in vitro to be specific for cytomegalovirus antigens. Because counts were too low, around 17 rarely observed V segments, including chromosome 9 orphons, were left out of the earlier analysis of 587 of the donors. The sequencing pipeline was judged likely to have produced a cluster of highly shared sequence variants as a technical artifact. The only immune exposure information available for the cohort was CMV serostatus. The classifier was reported to diagnose cytomegalovirus status with high specificity and sensitivity in both the original cohort and the validation cohort. When HLA alleles, especially DR and DQ, strongly co-occurred, TCR associations were difficult to assign to individual alleles. Most CMV-associated TCR beta chains appeared to be HLA-restricted in a later analysis, and the HLA associations seemed to be driven largely by CMV exposure. In an earlier analysis of some 540 of the donors, most TCR beta V segments appeared in productive rearrangements about 87% or about 30% of the time, broadly matching IMGT annotations. The authors suggested that the approach could potentially be extended to other disease states and immunological phenotypes.

The cohort comprised fewer than 700 healthy bone marrow donors. At the time of sampling, every cohort member was nominally healthy, though immune exposures that went unrecorded were likely present. The donor was CMV seronegative and belonged to the group of roughly 330 seronegative cohort members. Each donor provided a peripheral blood sample, and peripheral blood mononuclear cells were used for TCR beta sequencing. Genomic DNA extraction from the blood cell samples was performed with the Qiagen DNeasy Blood Extraction Kit. Taken from the germline V gene, the CDR1 and CDR2 loops are SQVTM and ANQGSEA. The CDR3 covers 13 residues, taking in both the cysteine and the phenylalanine. Solely the CDR3 DNA is kept, with 39 bases framed from the first base. V drops 4 bases and J drops 5 bases, leaving 14 bases in between.

Input material: PBMCs. The origin of this receptor is a woman aged 25 to 39 in good health and CMV-seronegative. The chain couples TRBV29-1 to TRBJ1-1; the D gene is perhaps TRBD1, on 5 matching bases. The CDR3 protein is CSVAGRDRTEAFF. The nucleotide sequence is given as TGCAGCGTTGCCGGCAGGGATAGGACTGAAGCTTTCTTT.